Listed below are T cell receptor beta chains from one sample, sequenced in a study of sequential checkpoint blockade in melanoma. The assay was immunoSEQ multiplex PCR, and TCRdb's table has in-frame clones only and misses some. The sample carries about 40,000 clones, just over 85% recorded once. Sequenced here: CD8+ T cells sorted from blood (inferred from file names), sampled from a patient given nivolumab and ipilimumab in sequence. Receptors originate from a human donor with melanoma. Each CDR3 is given with its conserved first and last residue. A D gene is named only where the DNA matches it firmly. Size is omitted from some rows. Given values are once, few, many or a class for expanded clones.

d_gene,abundance,v_gene,j_gene,CDR3aa,CDR3nt
-,-,TRBV28,TRBJ1-2,CASSLAANYGYTF,TGTGCCAGCAGTTTAGCGGCTAACTATGGCTACACCTTC
-,-,TRBV29-1,TRBJ1-1,CSVESPGWDTEAFF,TGCAGCGTTGAATCCCCAGGGTGGGACACTGAAGCTTTCTTT
-,-,TRBV11-3,TRBJ1-3,CASSLDPWTVSGNTIYF,TGTGCCAGCAGCTTAGATCCCTGGACAGTCTCTGGAAACACCATATATTTT
-,-,TRBV9,TRBJ2-1,CASSGERTSSYNEQFF,TGTGCCAGCAGCGGAGAGCGGACGAGCTCCTACAATGAGCAGTTCTTC
TRBD1,-,TRBV4-2,TRBJ1-1,CASSQALTQGDTEAFF,TGTGCCAGCAGCCAGGCCCTAACACAGGGGGACACTGAAGCTTTCTTT
TRBD1,once,TRBV2,TRBJ1-5,CASRDGQGAQPQHF,TGTGCCAGCAGAGACGGACAGGGGGCTCAGCCCCAGCATTTT
TRBD1,-,TRBV2,TRBJ1-2,CASSRTGDRYGYTF,TGTGCCAGCAGTCGTACAGGGGATAGATATGGCTACACCTTC
-,few,TRBV28,TRBJ2-3,CASSFLSGTDTQYF,TGTGCCAGCAGTTTTCTGTCGGGGACAGATACGCAGTATTTT
TRBD1,-,TRBV19,TRBJ1-4,CASSIMTGTNEKLFF,TGTGCCAGTAGTATCATGACAGGGACTAATGAAAAACTGTTTTTT
-,-,TRBV6-1,TRBJ1-5,CASSERERVGDQPQHF,TGTGCCAGCAGTGAACGGGAAAGGGTCGGGGATCAGCCCCAGCATTTT
TRBD2,-,TRBV6-5,TRBJ2-7,CASSYSGGFLYEQYF,TGTGCCAGCAGTTACTCGGGAGGGTTCCTCTACGAGCAGTACTTC
TRBD1,-,TRBV6-5,TRBJ1-2,CASTRQGSPMGYTF,TGTGCCAGCACGCGACAGGGGAGCCCCATGGGCTACACCTTC
TRBD1,-,TRBV5-6,TRBJ2-1,CASSLVRGSYNEQFF,TGTGCCAGCAGCTTGGTCAGGGGGTCCTACAATGAGCAGTTCTTC
-,once,TRBV10-3,TRBJ2-5,CATNAVGGETQYF,TGTGCCACCAACGCGGTGGGTGGAGAGACCCAGTACTTC
TRBD2,once,TRBV27,TRBJ2-7,CASSPGLAGAYEQYF,TGTGCCAGCAGCCCGGGACTAGCGGGAGCCTACGAGCAGTACTTC
-,-,TRBV9,TRBJ2-5,CASSVNPDSRGTQYF,TGTGCCAGCAGCGTCAATCCGGATTCGAGAGGGACCCAGTACTTC
TRBD1,-,TRBV7-6,TRBJ2-3,CASSVDRVGDTQYF,TGTGCCAGCAGCGTCGACAGGGTTGGAGATACGCAGTATTTT
-,-,TRBV9,TRBJ2-1,CASSGRTAGGNEQFF,TGTGCCAGCAGCGGTCGTACGGCAGGGGGGAATGAGCAGTTCTTC
TRBD2,-,TRBV29-1,TRBJ2-1,CSPAGLAGGSSHNEQFF,TGCAGCCCAGCCGGGCTAGCGGGAGGAAGTAGTCACAATGAGCAGTTCTTC
-,-,TRBV27,TRBJ1-5,CASSIRGIGNQPQHF,TGTGCCAGCAGTATTCGCGGGATAGGCAATCAGCCCCAGCATTTT
TRBD2,-,TRBV27,TRBJ2-1,CASSLQSSGTHNEQFF,TGTGCCAGCAGTTTACAGTCTAGCGGGACCCACAATGAGCAGTTCTTC
-,-,TRBV4-3,TRBJ2-6,CASSEQGTGANVLTF,TGCGCCAGCAGCGAACAGGGAACTGGGGCCAACGTCCTGACTTTC
-,-,TRBV9,TRBJ2-2,CASRRGNTGELFF,TGTGCCAGCAGGCGGGGGAACACCGGGGAGCTGTTTTTT
-,once,TRBV4-1,TRBJ1-1,CASSQDLGGAYTEAFF,TGCGCCAGCAGCCAAGATCTTGGGGGGGCGTACACTGAAGCTTTCTTT
-,-,TRBV19,TRBJ1-5,CASSITGNQPQHF,TGTGCCAGTAGTATCACAGGTAATCAGCCCCAGCATTTT
-,-,TRBV7-2,TRBJ2-7,CASSLGRVSYEQYF,TGTGCCAGCAGCTTAGGGCGGGTGAGCTACGAGCAGTACTTC
-,-,TRBV27,TRBJ2-2,CASSFIANTGELFF,TGTGCCAGCAGTTTTATCGCGAACACCGGGGAGCTGTTTTTT
TRBD1,-,TRBV6-1,TRBJ1-3,CASRGQGGRNTIYF,TGTGCCAGCAGAGGACAGGGTGGAAGAAACACCATATATTTT
TRBD1,medium-sized,TRBV5-1,TRBJ2-7,CASSLTKTGGNRYEQYF,TGCGCCAGCAGCCTTACCAAGACAGGGGGCAACAGGTACGAGCAGTACTTC
-,-,TRBV19,TRBJ1-3,CASGTGSGNTIYF,TGTGCCAGTGGCACAGGGTCTGGAAACACCATATATTTT
-,-,TRBV27,TRBJ2-7,CASSWGTEFEQYF,TGTGCCAGCAGTTGGGGCACAGAGTTCGAGCAGTACTTC
TRBD2,-,TRBV30,TRBJ2-5,CAWSFTGGPETQYF,TGTGCCTGGAGTTTTACGGGAGGGCCGGAGACCCAGTACTTC
-,-,TRBV4-2,TRBJ1-3,CASSQDWGDFGNTIYF,TGTGCCAGCAGCCAAGATTGGGGGGATTTTGGAAACACCATATATTTT
TRBD1,-,TRBV5-6,TRBJ1-5,CASSRGTGFNQPQHF,TGTGCCAGCAGCCGAGGGACAGGGTTTAATCAGCCCCAGCATTTT
-,few,TRBV30,TRBJ2-7,CAWSVGAFSYEQYF,TGTGCCTGGAGTGTGGGAGCCTTCTCCTACGAGCAGTACTTC
-,-,TRBV25-1,TRBJ1-1,CASSDRGNEAFF,TGTGCCAGCAGTGACCGAGGAAACGAAGCTTTCTTT
-,-,TRBV13,TRBJ2-1,CASSSAVTYNEQFF,TGTGCCAGCAGTTCAGCGGTTACCTACAATGAGCAGTTCTTC
TRBD1,-,TRBV7-6,TRBJ2-2,CASSLPRTGKNTGELFF,TGTGCCAGCAGCTTACCAAGGACAGGAAAGAACACCGGGGAGCTGTTTTTT
-,-,TRBV7-9,TRBJ1-1,CASSPSTGTEAFF,TGTGCCAGCAGCCCTTCCACAGGGACGGAAGCTTTCTTT
-,-,TRBV28,TRBJ2-7,CASSPRAGTDSYEQYF,TGTGCCAGCAGCCCCCGGGCGGGGACAGACTCCTACGAGCAGTACTTC
TRBD2,once,TRBV15,TRBJ2-5,CATSREAGGAETQYF,TGTGCCACCAGCAGAGAGGCGGGGGGCGCGGAGACCCAGTACTTC
TRBD1,few,TRBV7-2,TRBJ2-7,CASSLGTGFEQYF,TGTGCCAGCAGCCTGGGGACAGGGTTCGAGCAGTACTTC
TRBD1,-,TRBV27,TRBJ1-5,CASSAGQVFSGNQPQHF,TGTGCCAGCAGTGCGGGACAGGTGTTCTCTGGCAATCAGCCCCAGCATTTT
TRBD1,few,TRBV4-3,TRBJ1-4,CASSHQDRRDEKLFF,TGCGCCAGCAGCCATCAGGACAGGAGGGACGAAAAACTGTTTTTT
TRBD2,-,TRBV5-1,TRBJ2-1,CASAHSMLAGDNEQFF,TGCGCCAGCGCCCATTCAATGCTAGCGGGAGACAATGAGCAGTTCTTC
TRBD2,-,TRBV19,TRBJ2-3,CASSLLGLGLAGDTQYF,TGTGCCAGTAGTCTCTTGGGTCTGGGACTAGCGGGAGATACGCAGTATTTT
-,-,TRBV15,TRBJ1-5,CATSIKGRGTQPQHF,TGTGCCACCAGCATAAAAGGGCGGGGGACTCAGCCCCAGCATTTT
TRBD2,-,TRBV7-2,TRBJ2-1,CASSLAVAGSYNEQFF,TGTGCCAGCAGCTTAGCGGTAGCGGGATCCTACAATGAGCAGTTCTTC
-,-,TRBV30,TRBJ2-3,CAWSSVGEPRDTQYF,TGTGCCTGGAGCTCGGTCGGGGAACCTAGAGATACGCAGTATTTT
-,-,TRBV7-8,TRBJ2-7,CASSLLGGTGDEQYF,TGTGCCAGCAGCTTATTAGGTGGCACTGGAGACGAGCAGTACTTC
TRBD1,-,TRBV4-3,TRBJ1-4,CASSQDPDRGAEKLFF,TGCGCCAGCAGCCAAGACCCCGACAGGGGCGCTGAAAAACTGTTTTTT
TRBD2,-,TRBV10-3,TRBJ2-1,CAISEEGLPFF,TGTGCCATCAGTGAGGAGGGACTACCGTTCTTC